This T cell receptor (beta chain) was recovered during a study of technical replicates of blood from a handful of donors (dated by TCRdb to the late 2010s). With regard to this clone: The specificity of this receptor is unknown. Base qualities are not at hand, and no much larger clone is one base apart.

Libraries came from the immunoSEQ multiplex PCR assay. Drawn from immuneACCESS, this table holds only the in-frame rearrangements with V and J called that TCRdb kept. Clones are partly lost; checked studies trace under half to an unresolved V gene and leave the rest unexplained. This sample lists tens of thousands of clones; about 94% were detected once. The top ten clonotypes cover around 0.39% of the sample. Sequenced: T cells isolated from PBMCs. The origin of this receptor is a human donor in good health.

The CDR3 amino acid sequence is: CASSQGPGPWEQYF. At the DNA level, the sequence is TGTGCCAGCAGCCAAGGGCCAGGCCCGTGGGAGCAGTACTTC. This sequence uses TRBV14 and TRBJ2-7, with no reliable assignment of the D segment. The CDR1 and CDR2 encoded by the germline V gene are SGHDN and FVKESK. The germline ends are 14 bases apart after V is trimmed by 1 base and J by 7 bases. The CDR3 starts with the cysteine, ends with the phenylalanine, and has 14 residues. The only DNA kept is the CDR3, 42 bases in frame from the first base.